This TCR beta chain is from a study of T cell repertoires in cytomegalovirus infection. Across the whole study: The authors used CMV epitopes that were HLA-C-restricted (recently identified) and HLA-B-restricted (well studied). Indicated by public TCR beta signatures were CMV infection and matching HLA type.

This clonotype appeared a few times. Its antigen remains unknown. V shed 7 bases and J 0 bases; nucleotides not matched to a gene: 8. The CDR3 consists of 16 residues. The germline gives CDR1 MDHEN, CDR2 SYDVKM. Via MiXCR, TCRdb re-called the reads, giving one row per CDR3 protein. Among 450,000 to 600,000 distinct CDR3 sequences listed, roughly 46% were seen once. Study-level results: HLA-C-restricted CMV clonotypes gave the most frequent clonotype in two of eight donors. CMV carriers having the relevant HLA were flagged by cumulative public TCR beta family frequency.

Here the sequenced sample was cultured PBMCs, taken from culture after CMV antigen stimulation. The clonotype originates from a human donor in good health (CMV status not recorded). Some clones in this sample may be carry-over from other donors' samples. The gene calls are TRBV28 and TRBJ2-2, with TRBD2 matching over 7 bases. The chain's CDR3 is CASIGRGSANTGELFF. The DNA of the CDR3 is TGTGCCAGCATAGGGAGGGGATCAGCGAACACCGGGGAGCTGTTTTTT.